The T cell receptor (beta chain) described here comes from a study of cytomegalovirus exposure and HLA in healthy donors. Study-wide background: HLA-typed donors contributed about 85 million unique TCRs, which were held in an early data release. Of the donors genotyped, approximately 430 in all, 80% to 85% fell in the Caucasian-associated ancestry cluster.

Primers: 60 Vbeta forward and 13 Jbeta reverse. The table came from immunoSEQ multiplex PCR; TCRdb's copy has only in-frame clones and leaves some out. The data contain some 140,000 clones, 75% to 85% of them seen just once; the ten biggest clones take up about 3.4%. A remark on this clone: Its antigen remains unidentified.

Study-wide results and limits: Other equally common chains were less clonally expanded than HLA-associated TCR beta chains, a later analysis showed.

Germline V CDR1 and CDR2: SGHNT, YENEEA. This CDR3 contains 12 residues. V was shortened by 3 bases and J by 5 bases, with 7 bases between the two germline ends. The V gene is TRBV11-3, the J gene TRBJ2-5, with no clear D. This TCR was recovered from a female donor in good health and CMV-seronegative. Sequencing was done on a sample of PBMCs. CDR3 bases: TGTGCCAGCAGCTTCCTTATGGAGACCCAGTACTTC. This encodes CASSFLMETQYF.